The rows below give T cell receptor beta chains drawn from one sample of a study of vaccination and CD4 T cells after COVID-19. Antigens of these TCRs are unknown. TCRdb re-analysed the PCR reads in MiXCR, keeping a single row per CDR3 protein. The sample lists about 25,000 distinct CDR3 sequences, 67% occurring once. Source: CD4+ T cells from blood, cultured in vitro, taken after SARS-CoV-2 vaccination. The receptors were gathered from a human donor who received a COVID-19 vaccine. The conserved cysteine and the conserved F or W are not part of the CDR3 here. Fields, in order: D gene, J gene, V gene, CDR3 protein. A D gene is named only where the DNA matches it firmly.

>NA|TRBJ2-7|TRBV5-6
ASSFSPYEQY
>TRBD1|TRBJ1-2|TRBV28
ASRTGIDGYT
>TRBD1|TRBJ2-5|TRBV18
ASSRGQQETQY
>NA|TRBJ2-3|TRBV11-2
ASSEGPAGGTQY
>TRBD1|TRBJ1-6|TRBV6-1
ASSWGQGANSPLH
>NA|TRBJ1-1|TRBV15
ATSSKRSTEAF
>TRBD1|TRBJ1-4|TRBV4-2
ASSQEYRGDGKLF
>NA|TRBJ1-3|TRBV11-3
ASSLLGAGSTIY
>NA|TRBJ1-1|TRBV12-3/TRBV12-4
ASSSSANTEAF
>NA|TRBJ1-1|TRBV6-1
ASNDHYGGAF
>NA|TRBJ1-3|TRBV6-1
ASSDLIGNTIY
>NA|TRBJ2-4|TRBV6-1
ASSQPQNIQY
>TRBD1|TRBJ2-2|TRBV18
ASSRDRGIQTGELF
>NA|TRBJ1-1|TRBV10-3
AISERVGGTEAF
>TRBD2|TRBJ2-5|TRBV24-1
ATSDLRTSQETQY
>TRBD2|TRBJ2-3|TRBV4-2
ASRPSLRGGSTDTQY
>TRBD1|TRBJ2-7|TRBV2
ASLPNRGSSYEQY
>NA|TRBJ1-5|TRBV12-5
ASGFPGVPGNQPQH